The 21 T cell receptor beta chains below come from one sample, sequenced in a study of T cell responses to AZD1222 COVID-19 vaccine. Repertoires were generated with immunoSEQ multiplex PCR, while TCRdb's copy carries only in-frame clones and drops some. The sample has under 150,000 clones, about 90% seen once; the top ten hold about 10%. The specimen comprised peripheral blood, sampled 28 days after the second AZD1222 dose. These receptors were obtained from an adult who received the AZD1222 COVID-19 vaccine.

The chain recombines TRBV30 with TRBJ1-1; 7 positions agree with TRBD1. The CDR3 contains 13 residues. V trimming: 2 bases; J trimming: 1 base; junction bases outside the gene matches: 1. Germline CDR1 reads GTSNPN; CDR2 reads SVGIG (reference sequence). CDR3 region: CAWSRQGNTEAFF. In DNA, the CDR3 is TGTGCCTGGAGTAGACAGGGGAACACTGAAGCTTTCTTT.

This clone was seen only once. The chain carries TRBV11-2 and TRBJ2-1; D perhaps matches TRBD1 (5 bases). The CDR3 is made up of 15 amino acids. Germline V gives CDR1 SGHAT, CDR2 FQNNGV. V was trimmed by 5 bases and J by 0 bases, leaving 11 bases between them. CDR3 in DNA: TGTGCCAGCAGCCAGCGACAGAGCTCCTACAATGAGCAGTTCTTC. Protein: CASSQRQSSYNEQFF. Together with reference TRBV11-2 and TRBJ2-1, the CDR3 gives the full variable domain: EAGVAQSPRYKIIEKRQSVAFWCNPISGHATLYWYQQILGQGPKLLIQFQNNGVVDDSQLPKDRFSAERLKGVDSTLKIQPAKLEDSAVYLCASSQRQSSYNEQFFGPGTRLTVL.

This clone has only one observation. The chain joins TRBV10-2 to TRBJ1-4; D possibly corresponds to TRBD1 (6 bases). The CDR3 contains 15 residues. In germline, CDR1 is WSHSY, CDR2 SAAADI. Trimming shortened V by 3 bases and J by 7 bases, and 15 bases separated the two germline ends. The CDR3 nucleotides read TGCGCCAGCAGTGATGTGGGGGGCGCGGGTGAAAAACTGTTTTTT. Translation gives CASSDVGGAGEKLFF.

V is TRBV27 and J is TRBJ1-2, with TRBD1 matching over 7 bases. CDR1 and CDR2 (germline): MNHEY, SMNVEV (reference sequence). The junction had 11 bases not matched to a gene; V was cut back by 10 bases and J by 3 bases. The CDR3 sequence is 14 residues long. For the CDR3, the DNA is TGTGCCACCGCAGGGGGAGATTCGTACTATGGCTACACCTTC. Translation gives CATAGGDSYYGYTF.

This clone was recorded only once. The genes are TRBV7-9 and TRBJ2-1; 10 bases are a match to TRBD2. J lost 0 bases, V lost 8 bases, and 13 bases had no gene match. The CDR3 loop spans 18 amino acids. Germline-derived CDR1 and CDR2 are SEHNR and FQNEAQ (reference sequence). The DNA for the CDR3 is TGTGCCAGCGTCAGAATGCTAGCGGGAGCCTTCTCCTACAATGAGCAGTTCTTC. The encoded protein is CASVRMLAGAFSYNEQFF.

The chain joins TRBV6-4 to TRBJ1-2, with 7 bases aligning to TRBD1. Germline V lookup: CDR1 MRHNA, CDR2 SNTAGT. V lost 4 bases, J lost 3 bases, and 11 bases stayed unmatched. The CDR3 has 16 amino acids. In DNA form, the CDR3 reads TGTGCCAGCAGTGCCGGGAGGGACAGAAGGCACTATGGCTACACCTTC. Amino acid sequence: CASSAGRDRRHYGYTF.

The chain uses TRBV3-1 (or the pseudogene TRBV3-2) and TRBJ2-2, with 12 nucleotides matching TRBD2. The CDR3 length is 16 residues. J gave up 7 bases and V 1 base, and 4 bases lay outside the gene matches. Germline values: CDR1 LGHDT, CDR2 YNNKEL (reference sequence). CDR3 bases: TGTGCCAGCAGCCAAGGACTAGCGGGAGCGGGCGGGGAGCTGTTTTTT. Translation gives CASSQGLAGAGGELFF.

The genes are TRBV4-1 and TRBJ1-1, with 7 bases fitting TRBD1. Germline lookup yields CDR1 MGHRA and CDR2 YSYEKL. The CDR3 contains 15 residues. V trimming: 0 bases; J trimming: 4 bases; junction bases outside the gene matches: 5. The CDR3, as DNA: TGCGCCAGCAGCCAAGATCAGGCAGGGGGCACTGAAGCTTTCTTT. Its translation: CASSQDQAGGTEAFF.

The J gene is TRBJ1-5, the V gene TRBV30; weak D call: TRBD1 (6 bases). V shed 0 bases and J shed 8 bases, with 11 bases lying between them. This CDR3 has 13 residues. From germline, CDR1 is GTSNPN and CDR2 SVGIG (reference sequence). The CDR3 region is CAWSVQGMEPQHF. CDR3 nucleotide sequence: TGTGCCTGGAGTGTACAGGGTATGGAGCCCCAGCATTTT.

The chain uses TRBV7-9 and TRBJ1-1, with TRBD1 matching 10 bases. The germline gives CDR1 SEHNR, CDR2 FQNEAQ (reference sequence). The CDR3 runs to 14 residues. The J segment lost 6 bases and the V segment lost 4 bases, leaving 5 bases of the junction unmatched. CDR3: CASSSGQGRAEAFF. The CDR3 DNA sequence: TGTGCCAGCAGCTCGGGACAGGGGCGAGCTGAAGCTTTCTTT.

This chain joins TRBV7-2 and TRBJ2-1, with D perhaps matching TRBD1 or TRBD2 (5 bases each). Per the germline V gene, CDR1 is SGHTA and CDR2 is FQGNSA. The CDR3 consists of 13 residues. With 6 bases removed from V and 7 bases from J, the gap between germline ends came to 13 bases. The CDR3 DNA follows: TGTGCCAGCAGACCTACGGGGCAGAATGAGCAGTTCTTC. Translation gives CASRPTGQNEQFF.

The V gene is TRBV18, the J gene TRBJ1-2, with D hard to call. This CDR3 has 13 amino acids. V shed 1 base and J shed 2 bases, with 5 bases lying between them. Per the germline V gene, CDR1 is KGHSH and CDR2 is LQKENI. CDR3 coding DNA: TGTGCCAGCTCACCACTAGACAACTATGGCTACACCTTC. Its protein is CASSPLDNYGYTF.

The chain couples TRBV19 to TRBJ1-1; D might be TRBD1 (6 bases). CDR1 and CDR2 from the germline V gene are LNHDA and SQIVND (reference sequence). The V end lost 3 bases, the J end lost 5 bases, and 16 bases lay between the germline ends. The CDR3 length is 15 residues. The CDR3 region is CASSIGGAIKTEAFF. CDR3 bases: TGTGCCAGTAGTATTGGGGGGGCTATTAAGACTGAAGCTTTCTTT.

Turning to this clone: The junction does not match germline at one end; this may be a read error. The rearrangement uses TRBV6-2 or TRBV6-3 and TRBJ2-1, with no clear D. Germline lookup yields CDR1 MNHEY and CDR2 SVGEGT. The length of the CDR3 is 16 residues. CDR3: CASSYSKYTTRHQTVF. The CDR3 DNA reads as TGTGCCAGCAGTTACTCGAAGTATACGACTCGCCACCAGACGGTCTTC.

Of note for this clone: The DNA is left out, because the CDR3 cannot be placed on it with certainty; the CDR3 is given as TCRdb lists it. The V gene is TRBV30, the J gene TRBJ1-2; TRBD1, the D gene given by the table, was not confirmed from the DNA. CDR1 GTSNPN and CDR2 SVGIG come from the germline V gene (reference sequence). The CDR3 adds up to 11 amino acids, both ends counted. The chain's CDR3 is CAWGTGTGCTF.

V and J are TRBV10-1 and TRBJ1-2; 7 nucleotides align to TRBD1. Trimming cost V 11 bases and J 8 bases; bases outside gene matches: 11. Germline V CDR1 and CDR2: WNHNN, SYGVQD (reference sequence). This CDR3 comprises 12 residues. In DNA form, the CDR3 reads TGCGCCTCCTACCCGGGACAGAGGGGCTACACCTTC. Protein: CASYPGQRGYTF.

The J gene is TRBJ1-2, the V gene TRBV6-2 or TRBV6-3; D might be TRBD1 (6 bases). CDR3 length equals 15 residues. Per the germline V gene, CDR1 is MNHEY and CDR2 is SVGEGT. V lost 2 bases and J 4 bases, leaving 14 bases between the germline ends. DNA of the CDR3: TGTGCCAGCAGTTACGATGAGCAGGGGAGCTATGGCTACACCTTC. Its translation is CASSYDEQGSYGYTF.

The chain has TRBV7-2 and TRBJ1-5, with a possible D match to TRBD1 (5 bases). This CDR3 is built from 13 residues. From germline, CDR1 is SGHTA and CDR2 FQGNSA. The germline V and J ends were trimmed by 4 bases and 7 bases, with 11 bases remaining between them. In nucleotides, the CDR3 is TGTGCCAGCAGCTACAGCGGGGGGCAGCCCCAGCATTTT. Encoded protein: CASSYSGGQPQHF.

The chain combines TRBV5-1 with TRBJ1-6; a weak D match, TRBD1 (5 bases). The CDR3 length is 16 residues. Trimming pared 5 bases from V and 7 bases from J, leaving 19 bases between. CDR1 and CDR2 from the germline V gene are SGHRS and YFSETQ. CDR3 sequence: CASRARVRDGNSPLHF. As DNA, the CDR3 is TGCGCCAGCAGAGCAAGAGTCCGGGACGGAAATTCACCCCTCCACTTT.

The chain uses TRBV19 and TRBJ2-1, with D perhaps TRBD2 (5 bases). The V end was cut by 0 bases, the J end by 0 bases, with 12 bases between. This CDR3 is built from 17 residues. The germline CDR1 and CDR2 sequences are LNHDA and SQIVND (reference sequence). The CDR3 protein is CASSIDPLALSYNEQFF. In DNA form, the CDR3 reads TGTGCCAGTAGTATAGATCCTCTAGCCCTCTCCTACAATGAGCAGTTCTTC.

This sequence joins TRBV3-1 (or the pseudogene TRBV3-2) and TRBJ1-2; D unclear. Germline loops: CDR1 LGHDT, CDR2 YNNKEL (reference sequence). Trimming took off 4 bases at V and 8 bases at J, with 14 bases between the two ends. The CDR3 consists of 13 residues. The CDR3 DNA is TGTGCCAGCAGCCGAAACAACCCTATCGGCTACACCTTC. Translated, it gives CASSRNNPIGYTF.